The 27 T cell receptor beta chains listed next were all sequenced from one sample in a study of blood T cells in healthy people across ages. A second PCR of 7 to 11 cycles used a sample-barcoded 5' primer and a J-beta primer mix. TCRdb reanalysed the 5' RACE reads using MiXCR and keeps one entry per CDR3 protein. This sample yields about 780,000 distinct CDR3 sequences, of which less than 60% are seen a single time; less than 20% belongs to the top ten. Sequenced input: blood. These receptors all come from a man older than 75 in good health.

The gene calls are TRBV27 and TRBJ2-1; D is unclear. Germline CDR1 MNHEY, CDR2 SMNVEV (reference sequence). Trimming left V 6 bases short and J 9 bases short, with 12 bases between. CDR3 length: 12 residues. CDR3 region: CASRRTWVEQFF. The CDR3, as DNA: TGTGCCAGCAGGCGAACTTGGGTTGAGCAGTTCTTC.

The chain recombines TRBV12-3 or TRBV12-4 with TRBJ2-5; D perhaps matches TRBD2 (5 bases). Near its end, the DNA agrees better with TRBJ2-7, so the J call may be wrong. This CDR3 has 12 residues. CDR3 nucleotides: TGTGCCAGCAGCAATTTCGGGGACGAGCAGTACTTC. Its protein product is CASSNFGDEQYF.

V and J are TRBV5-1 and TRBJ1-1; D is undetermined. CDR1 and CDR2 from the germline V gene are SGHRS and YFSETQ. V shed 7 bases and J shed 1 base, with 11 bases lying between them. The CDR3 is made up of 13 amino acids. For the CDR3, the DNA is TGCGCCAGCCGGGAGGGAGCGAACACTGAAGCTTTCTTT. It codes for CASREGANTEAFF. The full variable domain, rest sourced from reference TRBV5-1 and TRBJ1-1, is KAGVTQTPRYLIKTRGQQVTLSCSPISGHRSVSWYQQTPGQGLQFLFEYFSETQRNKGNFPGRFSGRQFSNSRSEMNVSTLELGDSALYLCASREGANTEAFFGQGTRLTVV.

This clonotype occurred a few times. The V call is TRBV7-3, the J call TRBJ2-1, with TRBD1 matching over 9 bases. V was clipped by 5 bases and J by 8 bases; unmatched bases: 10. The CDR3 spans 15 residues. In germline, CDR1 is SGHTA, CDR2 FQGTGA. CDR3: CASSQTGTGTDEQFF. The CDR3 DNA is TGTGCCAGCAGCCAAACCGGGACAGGGACGGATGAGCAGTTCTTC. The entire variable domain, with the rest obtained from reference TRBV7-3 and TRBJ2-1, is as follows: GAGVSQTPSNKVTEKGKYVELRCDPISGHTALYWYRQSLGQGPEFLIYFQGTGAADDSGLPNDRFFAVRPEGSVSTLKIQRTERGDSAVYLCASSQTGTGTDEQFFGPGTRLTVL.

The rearrangement uses TRBV5-1 and TRBJ2-7; either TRBD1 or TRBD2 may fit D (5 bases each). The CDR3 is 14 residues long. The ends were cut back, 3 bases at V and 8 bases at J, with 18 bases in the middle. The V gene's germline CDR1 is SGHRS and CDR2 YFSETQ. The CDR3 loop is CASSYDTRQGQQYF. The CDR3 DNA reads as TGCGCCAGCAGCTACGACACTAGGCAGGGACAGCAGTACTTC.

The chain combines TRBV20-1 with TRBJ2-3; D is unresolved. CDR1 DFQATT and CDR2 SNEGSKA come from the germline V gene (reference sequence). The CDR3 consists of 15 residues. V lost 2 bases and J lost 6, with 18 bases in between. The chain's CDR3 is CSARPVGVQDDTQYF. The CDR3 nucleotides are TGCAGTGCTAGACCTGTTGGGGTCCAGGACGATACGCAGTATTTT.

A few counts support this clonotype. The CDR3 nucleotides read TGCGCCAGCAGCCAAGATCGGGGGACATGGAACATTCAGTACTTC. Translated: CASSQDRGTWNIQYF. V usage is TRBV4-3 and J usage is TRBJ2-4; tentatively, D is TRBD1 or TRBD2 (6 bases each). V was pared by 0 bases and J by 7 bases, with 13 bases between. Per the germline V gene, CDR1 is LGHNA and CDR2 is YSLEER. This CDR3 has 15 amino acids.

V usage is TRBV11-2 and J usage is TRBJ2-1, with 11 positions matching TRBD1. This CDR3 contains 14 residues. With 6 bases clipped from V and 8 bases from J, the junction kept 6 bases outside the gene matches. Germline V CDR1 and CDR2: SGHAT, FQNNGV. In DNA form, the CDR3 reads TGTGCCAGCAGAAGGGACAGGGGGGGATATGAGCAGTTCTTC. This codes for CASRRDRGGYEQFF.

The CDR3 spells CASSVAVRDTGELFF. The CDR3 DNA sequence: TGTGCCAGCAGCGTGGCGGTCAGGGACACCGGGGAGCTGTTTTTT. The V and J genes are TRBV7-9 and TRBJ2-2; perhaps TRBD1 as D (5 bases). The CDR3 runs 15 residues. V lost 5 bases and J 3 bases, leaving 13 bases between the germline ends. Germline V gene sequence: CDR1 SEHNR, CDR2 FQNEAQ (reference sequence).

This clonotype was detected ten times or more. The J gene is TRBJ1-2, the V gene TRBV5-1; no definite D call. V lost 2 bases, J lost 2 bases, and 16 bases lay in between. Germline V gene sequence: CDR1 SGHRS, CDR2 YFSETQ. The CDR3 consists of 16 residues. The CDR3 loop reads CASSFAPGGMNYGYTF. Written as DNA, the CDR3 is TGCGCCAGCAGCTTCGCACCGGGAGGAATGAACTATGGCTACACCTTC. The variable domain in full, completed from reference TRBV5-1 and TRBJ1-2, reads KAGVTQTPRYLIKTRGQQVTLSCSPISGHRSVSWYQQTPGQGLQFLFEYFSETQRNKGNFPGRFSGRQFSNSRSEMNVSTLELGDSALYLCASSFAPGGMNYGYTFGSGTRLTVV.

The chain uses TRBV5-1 and TRBJ2-3; a weak D match, TRBD1 (5 bases). The CDR3 consists of 14 residues. V was cut by 4 bases and J by 0 bases, with 9 bases left in between. Germline V CDR1 and CDR2: SGHRS, YFSETQ. The CDR3 DNA follows: TGCGCCAGCAGCCGGACAACTAGCACAGATACGCAGTATTTT. Amino acid sequence: CASSRTTSTDTQYF.

This clonotype has just a few counts. The chain has TRBV29-1 and TRBJ2-4, with D possibly matching TRBD1 (5 bases). CDR1 and CDR2 from the germline V gene are SQVTM and ANQGSEA. V lost 2 bases, J lost 0 bases, and 8 bases lay in between. The CDR3 sequence is 14 residues long. CDR3 amino acids: CSVERQLAKNIQYF. The CDR3 DNA sequence: TGCAGCGTTGAACGACAGTTAGCCAAAAACATTCAGTACTTC. The complete variable domain, with remaining parts taken from reference TRBV29-1 and TRBJ2-4, reads SAVISQKPSRDICQRGTSLTIQCQVDSQVTMMFWYRQQPGQSLTLIATANQGSEATYESGFVIDKFPISRPNLTFSTLTVSNMSPEDSSIYLCSVERQLAKNIQYFGAGTRLSVL.

The sample holds many counts of this clonotype. V gene TRBV12-3 or TRBV12-4 combines with J gene TRBJ2-7, with 8 nucleotides matching TRBD2. The CDR3 is 13 amino acids. J gave up 1 base and V 6 bases, and 2 bases lay outside the gene matches. CDR3 bases: TGTGCCAGCAGACTAGCGGTTTCCTACGAGCAGTACTTC. It translates to CASRLAVSYEQYF.

A few counts support this clonotype. The rearrangement uses TRBV28 and TRBJ2-6; TRBD1 might be the D (5 bases). The CDR3 covers 16 residues. Germline V CDR1 and CDR2: MDHEN, SYDVKM. V was cut by 6 bases and J by 0 bases, with 12 bases left in between. The CDR3 DNA reads TGTGCCAGCAGCTCAGGGTCACTCTCTGGGGCCAACGTCCTGACTTTC. This gives the protein CASSSGSLSGANVLTF.

The V call is TRBV5-1, the J call TRBJ2-7; TRBD1 agrees at 8 bases. With V trimmed by 4 bases and J by 2 bases, 5 bases remained unmatched. Germline CDR1 reads SGHRS; CDR2 reads YFSETQ. The CDR3 spans 14 residues. The CDR3 DNA sequence: TGCGCCAGCAGCCCGACAGGGGCCACCTACGAGCAGTACTTC. It is translated as CASSPTGATYEQYF.

The rearrangement joins TRBV6-1 to TRBJ2-3; D uncertain. The CDR3 sequence is 16 residues long. The V end lost 2 bases, the J end lost 0 bases, and 12 bases lay between the germline ends. Germline V gene lookup returns CDR1 MNHNS and CDR2 SASEGT. The CDR3 DNA is TGTGCCAGCAGTGAATTATACTATACTAGCACAGATACGCAGTATTTT. Its protein product is CASSELYYTSTDTQYF.

The chain couples TRBV3-1 to TRBJ2-7, with TRBD2 matching 8 bases. The last part of the DNA fits TRBJ2-5 better; the J call may be wrong. The CDR3 contains 16 residues. CDR1 is LGHDT, CDR2 YNNKEL, per germline (reference sequence). CDR3 sequence reads: CASSQEAGVGQETQYF. CDR3 DNA: TGTGCCAGCAGCCAGGAAGCGGGAGTGGGCCAAGAGACCCAGTACTTC.

This clonotype was found a few times. The J gene is TRBJ1-6, the V gene TRBV13, with 7 bases that match TRBD1. The length of the CDR3 is 17 residues. V lost 5 bases and J lost 0; bases outside the gene matches: 7. Germline CDR1 and CDR2: PRHDT and FYEKMQ (reference sequence). CDR3 protein: CASSIRQGGSYNSPLHF. The CDR3 bases are TGTGCCAGCAGCATCCGACAGGGTGGCTCCTATAATTCACCCCTCCACTTT.

The chain links TRBV20-1 to TRBJ2-1; TRBD2 matches 14 bases. Judging by the DNA end, TRBJ2-7 fits better; the J call may be wrong. From germline, CDR1 is DFQATT and CDR2 SNEGSKA (reference sequence). This CDR3 contains 16 residues. Here the CDR3 reads CSAPGTSGSLHNEQYF. The CDR3 DNA reads as TGCAGTGCTCCTGGGACTAGCGGGAGTTTACACAATGAGCAGTACTTC.

The chain employs TRBV5-8 and TRBJ1-4; perhaps TRBD1 as D (5 bases). This CDR3 contains 14 residues. Trimming stripped 4 bases from V and 8 bases from J, with 15 bases between. Germline V gives CDR1 SGHTS, CDR2 YDEGEE. The CDR3, as DNA: TGTGCCAGCAGCAGTCGACAGCCTGGGGAAAAACTGTTTTTT. Its translation is CASSSRQPGEKLFF. The whole variable domain, filled in from reference TRBV5-8 and TRBJ1-4, reads EAGVTQSPTHLIKTRGQQATLRCSPISGHTSVYWYQQALGLGLQFLLWYDEGEERNRGNFPPRFSGRQFPNYSSELNVNALELEDSALYLCASSSRQPGEKLFFGSGTQLSVL.

J is TRBJ2-3 and V is TRBV5-6, with unresolved D. This CDR3 spans 14 amino acids. Germline assignment: CDR1 SGHDT and CDR2 YYEEEE. V was pared by 4 bases and J by 1 base, with 10 bases between. CDR3 in DNA: TGTGCCAGCAGCCGGCCACTGGGCACAGATACGCAGTATTTT. It specifies CASSRPLGTDTQYF.

The chain is built from TRBV10-3 and TRBJ1-6, with no clear D. Trimming pared 8 bases from V and 7 bases from J, leaving 12 bases between. Germline CDR1 ENHRY, CDR2 SYGVKD. There are 13 residues in the CDR3. The CDR3 DNA is TGTGCCATCGGGCCAACCTCCAATTCACCCCTCCACTTT. Translating gives CAIGPTSNSPLHF.

This chain connects TRBV7-2 to TRBJ2-2, with TRBD1 as a possible D gene (6 bases). V lost 4 bases and J lost 1, with 13 bases in between. CDR3 length: 16 residues. Looked up from germline, CDR1 is SGHTA and CDR2 is FQGNSA. The DNA for the CDR3 is TGTGCCAGCAGCTCGTTCCCGGGACAGAACACCGGGGAGCTGTTTTTT. Encoded protein: CASSSFPGQNTGELFF.

V and J are TRBV4-2 and TRBJ1-4; D is ambiguous. The CDR3 has 13 amino acids. The V and J ends lost 2 bases and 7 bases respectively, with 8 bases between them. CDR1 and CDR2 (germline): LGHNA, YNFKEQ. This CDR3 is CASSQNQAEKLFF. The CDR3 DNA reads as TGTGCCAGCAGCCAAAATCAAGCTGAAAAACTGTTTTTT.

The chain recombines TRBV11-2 with TRBJ2-2, with 7 bases identical to TRBD2. The CDR3 runs to 16 residues. Germline V gives CDR1 SGHAT, CDR2 FQNNGV. V shed 5 bases, J shed 0 bases, and the junction held 6 bases outside the gene matches. The CDR3 nucleotides read TGTGCCAGCAGCCTCTTCCTAGCGGCGAACACCGGGGAGCTGTTTTTT. This translates into CASSLFLAANTGELFF. The entire variable domain, with the rest obtained from reference TRBV11-2 and TRBJ2-2, is as follows: EAGVAQSPRYKIIEKRQSVAFWCNPISGHATLYWYQQILGQGPKLLIQFQNNGVVDDSQLPKDRFSAERLKGVDSTLKIQPAKLEDSAVYLCASSLFLAANTGELFFGEGSRLTVL.

The genes are TRBV12-5 and TRBJ2-1; tentatively, D is TRBD1 or TRBD2 (6 bases each). The V end was cut by 3 bases, the J end by 7 bases, with 16 bases between. The CDR3 has 15 residues. Germline V CDR1 and CDR2: LGHNT, FRNRAP. CDR3 DNA sequence: TGTGCTAGTGGTTTTTACGGGGGCCCGTCGAATGAGCAGTTCTTC. This encodes CASGFYGGPSNEQFF.

The chain joins TRBV2 to TRBJ1-5; weak D call: TRBD1 (6 bases). This CDR3 is built from 15 residues. Germline assignment: CDR1 SNHLY and CDR2 FYNNEI. V was shortened by 6 bases and J by 3 bases, with 15 bases between the two germline ends. This CDR3 reads CASSREQGNNQPQHF. CDR3 DNA: TGTGCCAGCAGCCGTGAACAGGGAAACAATCAGCCCCAGCATTTT.